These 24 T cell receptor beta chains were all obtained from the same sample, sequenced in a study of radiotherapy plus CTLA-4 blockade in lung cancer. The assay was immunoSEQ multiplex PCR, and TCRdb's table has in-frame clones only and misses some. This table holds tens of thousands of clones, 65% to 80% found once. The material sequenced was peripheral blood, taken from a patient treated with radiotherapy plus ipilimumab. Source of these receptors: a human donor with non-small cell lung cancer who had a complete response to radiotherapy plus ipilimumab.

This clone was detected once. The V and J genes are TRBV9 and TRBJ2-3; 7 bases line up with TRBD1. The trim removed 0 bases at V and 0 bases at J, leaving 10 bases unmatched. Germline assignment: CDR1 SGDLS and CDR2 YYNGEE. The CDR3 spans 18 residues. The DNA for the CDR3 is TGTGCCAGCAGCGTAGGCCCCCACAGGGGCCTGAGCACAGATACGCAGTATTTT. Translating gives CASSVGPHRGLSTDTQYF.

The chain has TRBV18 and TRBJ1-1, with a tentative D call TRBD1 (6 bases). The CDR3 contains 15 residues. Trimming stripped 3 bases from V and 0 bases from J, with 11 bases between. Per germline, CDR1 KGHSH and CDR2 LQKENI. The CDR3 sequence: CASSPDRTLNTEAFF. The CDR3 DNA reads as TGTGCCAGCTCACCCGACAGGACCTTGAACACTGAAGCTTTCTTT.

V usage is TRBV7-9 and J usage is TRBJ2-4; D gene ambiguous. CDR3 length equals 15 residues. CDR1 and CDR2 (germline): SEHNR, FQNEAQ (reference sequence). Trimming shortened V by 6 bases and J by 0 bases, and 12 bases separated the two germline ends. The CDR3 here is CASSPNSLAKNIQYF. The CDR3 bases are TGTGCCAGCAGTCCAAACAGCTTAGCCAAAAACATTCAGTACTTC.

This CDR3 reads CASSYLQGGEQYV. DNA for the CDR3: TGTGCCAGCAGTTACCTACAGGGTGGCGAGCAGTACGTC. The J gene is TRBJ2-7, the V gene TRBV6-6; TRBD1 might be the D (6 bases). This CDR3 has 13 amino acids. In germline, CDR1 is MNHNY, CDR2 SVGAGI (reference sequence). The V and J ends lost 2 bases and 6 bases respectively, with 11 bases between them.

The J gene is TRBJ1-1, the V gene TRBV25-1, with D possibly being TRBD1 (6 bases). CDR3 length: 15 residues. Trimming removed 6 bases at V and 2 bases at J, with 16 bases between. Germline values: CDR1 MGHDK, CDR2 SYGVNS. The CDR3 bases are TGTGCCAGCAGACAGGGTCCGGAGAGAAACACTGAAGCTTTCTTT. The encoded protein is CASRQGPERNTEAFF.

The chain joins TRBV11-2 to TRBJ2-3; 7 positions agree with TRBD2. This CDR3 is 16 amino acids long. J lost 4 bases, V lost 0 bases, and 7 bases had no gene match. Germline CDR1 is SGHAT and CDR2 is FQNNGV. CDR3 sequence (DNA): TGTGCCAGCAGCTTAGAATTGGCGGGAGTGGCAGATACGCAGTATTTT. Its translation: CASSLELAGVADTQYF.

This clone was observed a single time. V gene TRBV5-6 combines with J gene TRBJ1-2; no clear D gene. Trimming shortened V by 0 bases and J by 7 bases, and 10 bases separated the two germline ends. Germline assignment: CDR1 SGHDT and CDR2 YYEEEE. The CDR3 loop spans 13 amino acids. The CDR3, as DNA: TGTGCCAGCAGCTTGGATCTCCCCCCTGGCTACACCTTC. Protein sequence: CASSLDLPPGYTF.

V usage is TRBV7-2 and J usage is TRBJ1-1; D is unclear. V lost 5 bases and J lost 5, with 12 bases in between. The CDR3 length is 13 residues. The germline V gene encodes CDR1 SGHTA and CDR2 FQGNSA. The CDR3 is CASSPITGTEAFF. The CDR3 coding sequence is TGTGCCAGCAGCCCTATAACGGGGACTGAAGCTTTCTTT.

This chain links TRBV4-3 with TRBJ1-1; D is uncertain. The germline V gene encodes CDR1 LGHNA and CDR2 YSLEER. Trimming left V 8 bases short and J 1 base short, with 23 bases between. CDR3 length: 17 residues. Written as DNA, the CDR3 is TGCGCCAGCCCAAAAGTAGAGGTAGCCGGGAGGAACACTGAAGCTTTCTTT. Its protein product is CASPKVEVAGRNTEAFF.

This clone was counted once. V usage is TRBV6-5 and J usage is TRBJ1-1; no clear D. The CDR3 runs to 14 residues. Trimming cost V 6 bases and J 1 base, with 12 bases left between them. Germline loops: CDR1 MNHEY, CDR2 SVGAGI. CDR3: CASRWARENTEAFF. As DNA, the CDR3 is TGTGCCAGCAGATGGGCGAGGGAGAACACTGAAGCTTTCTTT.

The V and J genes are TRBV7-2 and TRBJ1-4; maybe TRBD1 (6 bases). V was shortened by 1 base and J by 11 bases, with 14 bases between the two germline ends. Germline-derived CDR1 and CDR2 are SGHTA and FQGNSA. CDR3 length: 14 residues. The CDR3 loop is CASSLEGAQGKLFF. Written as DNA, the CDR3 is TGTGCCAGCAGCTTAGAAGGTGCCCAGGGGAAACTGTTTTTT.

CDR3 amino acids: CASSASLAWDRSDNEQFF. The DNA of the CDR3 is TGTGCCAGCAGTGCCTCCTTGGCCTGGGACAGATCAGACAATGAGCAGTTCTTC. The chain recombines TRBV6-4 with TRBJ2-1; 7 bases are shared with TRBD1. CDR1 and CDR2 (germline): MRHNA, SNTAGT. CDR3 length: 18 residues. The V segment lost 4 bases and the J segment 5 bases; nucleotides outside the gene matches: 17.

The CDR3 spells CSVGGGAQQPQHF. CDR3 DNA sequence: TGCAGCGTTGGGGGGGGCGCACAGCAGCCCCAGCATTTT. The V and J genes are TRBV29-1 and TRBJ1-5, with a weak D call TRBD1 (6 bases). Germline V gene sequence: CDR1 SQVTM, CDR2 ANQGSEA. The CDR3 loop spans 13 amino acids. V was cut by 4 bases and J by 7 bases, with 14 bases left in between.

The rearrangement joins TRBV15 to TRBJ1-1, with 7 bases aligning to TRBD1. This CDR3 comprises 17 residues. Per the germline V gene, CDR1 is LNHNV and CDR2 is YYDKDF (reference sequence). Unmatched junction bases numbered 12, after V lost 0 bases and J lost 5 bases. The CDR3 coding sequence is TGTGCCACCAGCAGAGAGTATAGGTGGACAGGCGGGACTGAAGCTTTCTTT. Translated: CATSREYRWTGGTEAFF.

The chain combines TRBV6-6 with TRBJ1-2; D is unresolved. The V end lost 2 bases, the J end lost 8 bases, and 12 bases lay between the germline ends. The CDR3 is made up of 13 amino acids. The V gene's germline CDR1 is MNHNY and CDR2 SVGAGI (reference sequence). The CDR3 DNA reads TGTGCCAGCAGTTACAGACACGCAGAGGGCTACACCTTC. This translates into CASSYRHAEGYTF.

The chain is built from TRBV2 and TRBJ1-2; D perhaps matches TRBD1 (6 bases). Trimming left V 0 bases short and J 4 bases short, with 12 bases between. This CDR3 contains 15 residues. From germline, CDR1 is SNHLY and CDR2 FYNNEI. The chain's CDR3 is CASSEAPGQTYGYTF. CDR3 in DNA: TGTGCCAGCAGTGAAGCCCCCGGACAGACCTATGGCTACACCTTC.

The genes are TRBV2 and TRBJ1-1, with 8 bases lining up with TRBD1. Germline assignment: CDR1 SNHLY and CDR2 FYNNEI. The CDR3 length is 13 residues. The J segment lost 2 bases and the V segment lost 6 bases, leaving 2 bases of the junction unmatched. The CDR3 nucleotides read TGTGCCAGCAGGCAGGGGGCAAACACTGAAGCTTTCTTT. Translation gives CASRQGANTEAFF.

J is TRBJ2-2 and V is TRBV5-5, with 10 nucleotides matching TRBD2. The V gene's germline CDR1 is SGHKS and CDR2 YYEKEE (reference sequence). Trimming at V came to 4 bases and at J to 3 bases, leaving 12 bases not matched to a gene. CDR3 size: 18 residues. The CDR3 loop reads CASSPGVAGGLDTGELFF. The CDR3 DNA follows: TGTGCCAGCAGCCCCGGGGTAGCGGGAGGACTTGACACCGGGGAGCTGTTTTTT.

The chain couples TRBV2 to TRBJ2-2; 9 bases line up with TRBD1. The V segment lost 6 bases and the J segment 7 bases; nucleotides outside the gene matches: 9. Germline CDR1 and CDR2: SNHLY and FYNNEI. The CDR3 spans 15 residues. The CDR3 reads CASRNRDRVGGELFF. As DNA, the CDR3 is TGTGCCAGCAGGAACCGGGACAGGGTAGGCGGGGAGCTGTTTTTT.

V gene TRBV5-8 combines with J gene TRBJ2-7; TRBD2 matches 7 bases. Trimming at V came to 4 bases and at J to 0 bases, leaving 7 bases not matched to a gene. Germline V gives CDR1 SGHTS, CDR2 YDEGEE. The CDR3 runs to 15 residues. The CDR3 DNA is TGTGCCAGCAGCCTGGGGATAGCGGGCTCCTACGAGCAGTACTTC. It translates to CASSLGIAGSYEQYF.

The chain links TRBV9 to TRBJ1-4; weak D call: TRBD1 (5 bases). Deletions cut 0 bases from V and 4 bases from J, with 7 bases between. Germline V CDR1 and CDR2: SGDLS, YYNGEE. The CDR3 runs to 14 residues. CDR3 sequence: CASSVGGLNEKLFF. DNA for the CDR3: TGTGCCAGCAGCGTAGGGGGCCTTAATGAAAAACTGTTTTTT.

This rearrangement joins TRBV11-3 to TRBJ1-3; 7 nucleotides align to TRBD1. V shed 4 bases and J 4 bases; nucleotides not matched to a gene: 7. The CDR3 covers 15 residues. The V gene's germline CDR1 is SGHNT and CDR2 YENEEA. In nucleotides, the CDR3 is TGTGCCAGCAGCTCCTCCGGGACAGCGGGAAACACCATATATTTT. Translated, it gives CASSSSGTAGNTIYF.

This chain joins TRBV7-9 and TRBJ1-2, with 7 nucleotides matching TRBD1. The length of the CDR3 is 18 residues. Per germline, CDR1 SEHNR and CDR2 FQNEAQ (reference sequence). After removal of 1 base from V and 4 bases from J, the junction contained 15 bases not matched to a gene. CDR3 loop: CASSLGDFGTALPYGYTF. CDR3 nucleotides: TGTGCCAGCAGCTTAGGCGACTTTGGGACAGCTTTACCCTATGGCTACACCTTC.

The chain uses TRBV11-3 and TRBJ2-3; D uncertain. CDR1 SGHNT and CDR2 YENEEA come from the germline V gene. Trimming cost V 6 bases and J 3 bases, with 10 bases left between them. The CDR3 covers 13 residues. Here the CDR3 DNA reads TGTGCCAGCAGTAGTCGCGTGACAGATACGCAGTATTTT. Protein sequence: CASSSRVTDTQYF. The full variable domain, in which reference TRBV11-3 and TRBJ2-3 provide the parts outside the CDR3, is EAGVVQSPRYKIIEKKQPVAFWCNPISGHNTLYWYLQNLGQGPELLIRYENEEAVDDSQLPKDRFSAERLKGVDSTLKIQPAELGDSAVYLCASSSRVTDTQYFGPGTRLTVL.